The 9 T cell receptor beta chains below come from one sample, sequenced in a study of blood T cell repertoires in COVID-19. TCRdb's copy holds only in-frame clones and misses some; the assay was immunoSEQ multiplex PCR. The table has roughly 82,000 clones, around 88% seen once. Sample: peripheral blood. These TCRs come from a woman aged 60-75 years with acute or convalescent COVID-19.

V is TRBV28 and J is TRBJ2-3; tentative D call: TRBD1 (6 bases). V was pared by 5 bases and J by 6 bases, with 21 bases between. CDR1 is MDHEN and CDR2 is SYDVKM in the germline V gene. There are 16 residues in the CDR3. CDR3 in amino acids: CASSPPGRQGSDTQYF. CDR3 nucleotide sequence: TGTGCCAGCAGTCCCCCTGGACGGCAGGGGTCGGATACGCAGTATTTT. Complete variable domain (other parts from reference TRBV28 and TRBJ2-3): DVKVTQSSRYLVKRTGEKVFLECVQDMDHENMFWYRQDPGLGLRLIYFSYDVKMKEKGDIPEGYSVSREKKERFSLILESASTNQTSMYLCASSPPGRQGSDTQYFGPGTRLTVL.

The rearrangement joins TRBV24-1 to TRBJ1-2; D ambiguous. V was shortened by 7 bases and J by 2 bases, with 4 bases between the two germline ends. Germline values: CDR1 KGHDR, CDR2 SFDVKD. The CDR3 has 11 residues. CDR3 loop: CATSANYGYTF. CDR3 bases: TGTGCCACCAGCGCGAACTATGGCTACACCTTC.

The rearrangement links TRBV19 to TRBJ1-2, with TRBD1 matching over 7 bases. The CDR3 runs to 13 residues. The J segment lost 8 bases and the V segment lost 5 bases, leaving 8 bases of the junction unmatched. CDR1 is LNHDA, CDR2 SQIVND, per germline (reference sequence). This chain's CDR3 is CASSPRQGHGYTF. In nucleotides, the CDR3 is TGTGCCAGTAGTCCTAGACAGGGTCACGGCTACACCTTC.

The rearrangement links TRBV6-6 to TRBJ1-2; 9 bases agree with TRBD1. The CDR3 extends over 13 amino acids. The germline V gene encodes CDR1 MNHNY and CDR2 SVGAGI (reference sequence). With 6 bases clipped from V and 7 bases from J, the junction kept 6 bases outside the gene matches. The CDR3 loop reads CASSSTGGFGYTF. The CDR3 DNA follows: TGTGCCAGCAGCTCCACAGGGGGCTTTGGCTACACCTTC.

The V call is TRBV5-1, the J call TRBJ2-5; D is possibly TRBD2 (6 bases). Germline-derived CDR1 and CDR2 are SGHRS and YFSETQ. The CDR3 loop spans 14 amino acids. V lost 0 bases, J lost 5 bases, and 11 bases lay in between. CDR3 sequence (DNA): TGCGCCAGCAGCTTGGCCGGGGGTAGGGAGACCCAGTACTTC. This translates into CASSLAGGRETQYF.

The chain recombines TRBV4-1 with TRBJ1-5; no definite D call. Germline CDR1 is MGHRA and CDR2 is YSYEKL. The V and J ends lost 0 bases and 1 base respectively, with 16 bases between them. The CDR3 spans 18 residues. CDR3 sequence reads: CASSQDLGGGRSNQPQHF. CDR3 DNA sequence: TGCGCCAGCAGCCAAGATTTGGGAGGCGGTAGGAGCAATCAGCCCCAGCATTTT.

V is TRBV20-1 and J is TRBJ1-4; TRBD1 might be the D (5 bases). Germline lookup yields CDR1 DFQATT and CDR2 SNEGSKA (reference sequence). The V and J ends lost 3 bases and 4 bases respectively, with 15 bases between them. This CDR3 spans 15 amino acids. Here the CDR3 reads CSASAAAGHNEKLFF. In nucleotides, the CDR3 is TGCAGTGCTAGTGCGGCGGCGGGGCATAATGAAAAACTGTTTTTT.

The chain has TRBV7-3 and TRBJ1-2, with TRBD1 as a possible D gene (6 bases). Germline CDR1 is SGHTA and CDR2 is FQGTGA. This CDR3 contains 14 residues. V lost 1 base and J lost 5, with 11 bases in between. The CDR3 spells CASSLSGGVYGYTF. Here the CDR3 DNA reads TGTGCCAGCAGCTTAAGTGGGGGCGTATATGGCTACACCTTC.

CDR3: CASSATQGAIEGYTF. The CDR3, as DNA: TGTGCCAGCAGCGCGACACAGGGGGCTATTGAAGGCTACACCTTC. The chain uses TRBV7-6 and TRBJ1-2; TRBD1 matches at 9 bases. The CDR3 covers 15 residues. Looked up from germline, CDR1 is SGHVS and CDR2 is FNYEAQ. V was clipped by 5 bases and J by 8 bases; unmatched bases: 12.